The 25 T cell receptor beta chains presented below share a single source sample, sequenced in a study of blood T cell repertoires in COVID-19. Produced via immunoSEQ multiplex PCR; TCRdb's table is partial and in-frame only. The sample contains around 400,000 clones, around 87% of which appear only once. The source material was peripheral blood. Receptors were obtained from a woman in her twenties or thirties with COVID-19, enrolled during active disease.

This clone is a singleton in its sample. V and J are TRBV15 and TRBJ1-2, with D possibly TRBD1 on 6 matching bases. Germline V lookup: CDR1 LNHNV, CDR2 YYDKDF (reference sequence). The V and J ends lost 0 bases and 2 bases respectively, with 10 bases between them. This CDR3 has 15 amino acids. The CDR3 DNA follows: TGTGCCACCAGCAGAGACCCGACAGGCAACTATGGCTACACCTTC. Translated: CATSRDPTGNYGYTF.

The chain has TRBV5-1 and TRBJ2-1, with 8 bases aligning to TRBD2. The V and J ends lost 3 bases and 8 bases, in that order; junction bases with no gene match: 7. Germline-derived CDR1 and CDR2 are SGHRS and YFSETQ. The length of the CDR3 is 14 residues. Written as DNA, the CDR3 is TGCGCCAGCAGCTCCATGACTAGCGCGGATGAGCAGTTCTTC. Translated: CASSSMTSADEQFF.

This chain joins TRBV7-2 and TRBJ2-7; possibly TRBD1 for D (6 bases). Germline-derived CDR1 and CDR2 are SGHTA and FQGNSA. Trimming took off 2 bases at V and 7 bases at J, with 12 bases between the two ends. This CDR3 region has 13 residues. CDR3 sequence: CASSLNRAGEQYF. CDR3 nucleotide sequence: TGTGCCAGCAGCTTAAACAGGGCAGGGGAGCAGTACTTC.

Remarks on this clone: Other nucleotide sequences from this sample produce the same CDR3. The V call is TRBV2, the J call TRBJ2-7, with a weak D call TRBD1 (6 bases). V gave up 5 bases and J gave up 4 bases, with 12 bases separating them. This CDR3 contains 13 residues. Germline CDR1 is SNHLY and CDR2 is FYNNEI. This CDR3 reads CASSRDIGYEQYF. CDR3 DNA: TGTGCCAGCAGTAGGGACATCGGGTACGAGCAGTACTTC.

As to this clone: One end of the junction varies from germline; a read error may be responsible. The chain combines TRBV7-2 with TRBJ2-3; 7 nucleotides agree with TRBD2. Germline assignment: CDR1 SGHTA and CDR2 FQGNSA. This CDR3 spans 16 amino acids. The CDR3 region is CAGSLGRGSSTDTQYF. Written as DNA, the CDR3 is TGTGCCGGCAGCTTAGGGCGCGGGAGCAGCACAGATACGCAGTATTTT. The entire variable domain, with the rest obtained from reference TRBV7-2 and TRBJ2-3, is as follows: GAGVSQSPSNKVTEKGKDVELRCDPISGHTALYWYRQSLGQGLEFLIYFQGNSAPDKSGLPSDRFSAERTGGSVSTLTIQRTQQEDSAVYLCAGSLGRGSSTDTQYFGPGTRLTVL.

The table lists this clone with a count of one. The rearrangement links TRBV2 to TRBJ2-7, with 10 bases that match TRBD1. V was pared by 4 bases and J by 5 bases, with 8 bases of the junction left unmatched. CDR3 size: 15 residues. Germline V gene sequence: CDR1 SNHLY, CDR2 FYNNEI. The CDR3 here is CASSVRQGAQNEQYF. CDR3 in DNA: TGTGCCAGCAGTGTCAGACAGGGGGCGCAAAACGAGCAGTACTTC.

The V and J genes are TRBV29-1 and TRBJ2-3, with 8 positions matching TRBD2. The CDR3 covers 14 residues. Germline loops: CDR1 SQVTM, CDR2 ANQGSEA. After removal of 3 bases from V and 6 bases from J, the junction contained 8 bases not matched to a gene. The CDR3 loop reads CSVESPAGADTQYF. For the CDR3, the DNA is TGCAGCGTTGAGTCACCAGCGGGAGCTGATACGCAGTATTTT.

The rearrangement joins TRBV5-1 to TRBJ2-7; 14 nucleotides match TRBD2. J was trimmed by 4 bases and V by 1 base; bases with no gene match: 4. CDR3 size: 16 residues. CDR1 is SGHRS, CDR2 YFSETQ, per germline. CDR3 protein: CASSLSGTSGSYEQYF. The CDR3, as DNA: TGCGCCAGCAGCTTGTCCGGGACTAGCGGGAGTTACGAGCAGTACTTC. The full variable domain, completed using reference TRBV5-1 and TRBJ2-7, is KAGVTQTPRYLIKTRGQQVTLSCSPISGHRSVSWYQQTPGQGLQFLFEYFSETQRNKGNFPGRFSGRQFSNSRSEMNVSTLELGDSALYLCASSLSGTSGSYEQYFGPGTRLTVT.

This rearrangement joins TRBV2 to TRBJ1-4; no clear D. The V end lost 3 bases, the J end lost 8 bases, and 16 bases lay between the germline ends. Germline-derived CDR1 and CDR2 are SNHLY and FYNNEI. The CDR3 consists of 15 residues. CDR3 sequence (DNA): TGTGCCAGCAGTGATCTTGGCGGTCTTTACGAAAAACTGTTTTTT. This translates into CASSDLGGLYEKLFF.

The rearrangement joins TRBV6-5 to TRBJ2-7; D not resolved. Trimming stripped 0 bases from V and 3 bases from J, with 12 bases between. The germline V gene encodes CDR1 MNHEY and CDR2 SVGAGI. CDR3 size: 15 residues. CDR3: CASSYSAGLGYEQYF. The CDR3 DNA is TGTGCCAGCAGTTACTCGGCCGGGTTGGGCTACGAGCAGTACTTC.

The chain employs TRBV27 and TRBJ2-5; 7 nucleotides match TRBD1. The CDR3 consists of 15 residues. Germline CDR1 and CDR2: MNHEY and SMNVEV (reference sequence). Trimming took 1 base from V and 2 from J; bases not matched to a gene: 4. The CDR3 DNA follows: TGTGCCAGCAGTTTATGGGGGACAGCACAAGAGACCCAGTACTTC. Amino acid sequence: CASSLWGTAQETQYF.

The V gene is TRBV15, the J gene TRBJ1-1; a weak D match, TRBD1 (6 bases). V gave up 7 bases and J gave up 11 bases, with 20 bases separating them. This CDR3 contains 13 residues. From germline, CDR1 is LNHNV and CDR2 YYDKDF (reference sequence). This chain's CDR3 is CATTSLRTGSAFF. The CDR3, as DNA: TGTGCCACCACCTCCTTACGTACAGGGTCGGCTTTCTTT.

The table lists this clone with a few counts. The chain employs TRBV3-1 (or the pseudogene TRBV3-2) and TRBJ1-2, with 9 bases aligning to TRBD1. After removal of 0 bases from V and 2 bases from J, the junction contained 1 base not matched to a gene. Germline CDR1 is LGHDT and CDR2 is YNNKEL (reference sequence). There are 15 residues in the CDR3. This CDR3 is CASSQDGTGNYGYTF. The CDR3 bases are TGTGCCAGCAGCCAAGATGGGACAGGGAACTATGGCTACACCTTC.

This chain links TRBV4-3 with TRBJ2-7, with 8 nucleotides matching TRBD1. Germline V gene lookup returns CDR1 LGHNA and CDR2 YSLEER. V gave up 0 bases and J gave up 5 bases; unmatched junction bases: 9. This CDR3 comprises 16 residues. The CDR3 sequence: CASSQDRAGGGHEQYF. CDR3 bases: TGCGCCAGCAGCCAAGATCGGGCAGGGGGCGGCCACGAGCAGTACTTC.

The gene calls are TRBV28 and TRBJ1-4, with D perhaps matching TRBD1 (5 bases). Germline V gene lookup returns CDR1 MDHEN and CDR2 SYDVKM. The V end lost 6 bases, the J end lost 4 bases, and 15 bases lay between the germline ends. The CDR3 is 15 residues long. CDR3 DNA sequence: TGTGCCAGCAGACCTCCACAGACAGTTAATGAAAAACTGTTTTTT. Translated: CASRPPQTVNEKLFF.

The genes are TRBV28 and TRBJ1-1; 7 bases map to TRBD1. The V gene's germline CDR1 is MDHEN and CDR2 SYDVKM. The CDR3 extends over 16 amino acids. The V segment lost 6 bases and the J segment 5 bases; nucleotides outside the gene matches: 15. CDR3 in DNA: TGTGCCAGCAGGGTGAGGAACAGGGGAGTGGGGACTGAAGCTTTCTTT. Translation: CASRVRNRGVGTEAFF.

The chain combines TRBV30 with TRBJ1-3, with D unresolved. V was shortened by 4 bases and J by 0 bases, with 10 bases between the two germline ends. The CDR3 consists of 14 residues. Germline values: CDR1 GTSNPN, CDR2 SVGIG (reference sequence). The CDR3 region has the DNA TGTGCCTGGACCCCGGGTCCCTCTGGAAACACCATATATTTT. The encoded protein is CAWTPGPSGNTIYF.

J is TRBJ2-5 and V is TRBV9; D might be TRBD1 (6 bases). The V gene's germline CDR1 is SGDLS and CDR2 YYNGEE. V was pared by 0 bases and J by 5 bases, with 11 bases between. This CDR3 is built from 14 residues. The CDR3 DNA follows: TGTGCCAGCAGCGTAGGAGGGGGAAGGGAGACCCAGTACTTC. This sequence encodes CASSVGGGRETQYF.

The genes are TRBV2 and TRBJ1-2; tentatively, D is TRBD1 (5 bases). CDR1 and CDR2 (germline): SNHLY, FYNNEI. This CDR3 is built from 13 residues. V shed 7 bases and J shed 4 bases, with 13 bases lying between them. As DNA, the CDR3 is TGTGCCAGCACTCGTGACAGTGGCTATGGCTACACCTTC. Its translation is CASTRDSGYGYTF.

This clone showed up just once. The rearrangement joins TRBV2 to TRBJ2-3; D not resolved. CDR3 length equals 12 residues. Trimming took off 3 bases at V and 3 bases at J, with 4 bases between the two ends. Looked up from germline, CDR1 is SNHLY and CDR2 is FYNNEI. CDR3 residues: CASSDRTDTQYF. In nucleotides, the CDR3 is TGTGCCAGCAGTGACCGTACAGATACGCAGTATTTT.

The rearrangement links TRBV7-3 to TRBJ2-1, with D perhaps matching TRBD1 (7 bases). The CDR3 spans 16 residues. V was shortened by 2 bases and J by 9 bases, with 20 bases between the two germline ends. The germline V gene encodes CDR1 SGHTA and CDR2 FQGTGA. The CDR3 nucleotides are TGTGCCAGCAGCTTACGTCCAGTCCATCAGGGGGGTGAGCAGTTCTTC. It translates to CASSLRPVHQGGEQFF.

The chain uses TRBV19 and TRBJ2-7; maybe TRBD2 (6 bases). The ends were cut back, 5 bases at V and 1 base at J, with 12 bases in the middle. The germline V gene has CDR1 LNHDA and CDR2 SQIVND (reference sequence). The CDR3 is made up of 14 amino acids. The CDR3 DNA reads TGTGCCAGTAGTGCAGCGGGCCCTTCCTACGAGCAGTACTTC. This codes for CASSAAGPSYEQYF.

The chain links TRBV4-1 to TRBJ2-5, with 9 bases lining up with TRBD2. Germline loops: CDR1 MGHRA, CDR2 YSYEKL. V lost 0 bases to trimming and J lost 5 bases; unmatched junction nucleotides: 10. This CDR3 is built from 17 residues. The CDR3 region has the DNA TGCGCCAGCAGCCAAGATGGGGAAGCGGGAGGAGGGGAGACCCAGTACTTC. Translation: CASSQDGEAGGGETQYF.

This clone was recorded only once. The chain links TRBV9 to TRBJ2-1; no reliable D call. The CDR3 spans 12 residues. CDR1 and CDR2 from the germline V gene are SGDLS and YYNGEE. V was shortened by 2 bases and J by 10 bases, with 10 bases between the two germline ends. The DNA for the CDR3 is TGTGCCAGCAGCGTCGAGGATACAGAGCAGTTCTTC. This sequence encodes CASSVEDTEQFF.

In DNA, the CDR3 is TGCGCCAGCAGCTTCACCACAGGGGGCTCCTACAATGAGCAGTTCTTC. Translating gives CASSFTTGGSYNEQFF. The chain uses TRBV5-1 and TRBJ2-1; 8 nucleotides match TRBD1. V shed 2 bases, J shed 0 bases, and the junction held 4 bases outside the gene matches. The CDR3 contains 16 residues. Per germline, CDR1 SGHRS and CDR2 YFSETQ.